These 29 T cell receptor beta chains were sequenced from one sample in a study of cytomegalovirus exposure and HLA in healthy donors. The PCR had 60 Vbeta and 13 Jbeta primers. TCRdb's copy holds only in-frame clones and misses some; the assay was immunoSEQ multiplex PCR. In the table there are about 200,000 clones, 70% to 80% of which are singletons. Input material: PBMCs. The source is a young man in good health and CMV-seronegative.

This clone turned up a few times. The chain links TRBV4-1 to TRBJ2-3; no clear D gene. The germline V gene has CDR1 MGHRA and CDR2 YSYEKL. V lost 5 bases to trimming and J lost 5 bases, with 8 bases between them. This CDR3 is 12 amino acids long. As DNA, the CDR3 is TGCGCCAGCAGCTCAACGGGAGATACGCAGTATTTT. Translation: CASSSTGDTQYF.

This clone was detected a few times. J is TRBJ2-1 and V is TRBV7-8, with 10 positions matching TRBD1. The V gene's germline CDR1 is SGHVS and CDR2 FQNEAQ. V was clipped by 5 bases and J by 6 bases; unmatched bases: 10. The CDR3 length is 16 residues. The CDR3 reads CASSPNRDRGSNEQFF. CDR3 sequence (DNA): TGTGCCAGCAGCCCTAATCGGGACAGGGGTTCCAATGAGCAGTTCTTC.

The rearrangement joins TRBV5-1 to TRBJ2-5; tentatively, D is TRBD1 (5 bases). The V and J ends lost 4 bases and 9 bases respectively, with 10 bases between them. The CDR3 is 11 amino acids. The germline V gene has CDR1 SGHRS and CDR2 YFSETQ. As DNA, the CDR3 is TGCGCCAGCAGCCAGGACATTTCCCAGTACTTC. Protein sequence: CASSQDISQYF.

This sequence joins TRBV2 and TRBJ1-2; TRBD1 aligns across 7 bases. This CDR3 has 15 amino acids. Germline CDR1 and CDR2: SNHLY and FYNNEI. After removal of 6 bases from V and 6 bases from J, the junction contained 13 bases not matched to a gene. The CDR3 reads CASSETGLEGHGYTF. CDR3 nucleotide sequence: TGTGCCAGCAGCGAGACAGGGCTGGAGGGCCATGGCTACACCTTC.

This sequence joins TRBV27 and TRBJ2-7; 9 bases line up with TRBD1. Trimming removed 6 bases from V and 3 bases from J; junction bases left unmatched: 6. The CDR3 is 14 residues long. The V gene's germline CDR1 is MNHEY and CDR2 SMNVEV (reference sequence). This chain's CDR3 is CASSGTGSIYEQYF. In DNA, the CDR3 is TGTGCCAGCAGCGGGACAGGGTCAATCTACGAGCAGTACTTC.

The V and J genes are TRBV4-1 and TRBJ2-7; D is uncertain. Germline CDR1 reads MGHRA; CDR2 reads YSYEKL. This CDR3 is built from 16 residues. V dropped 1 base and J dropped 0 bases, with 13 bases sitting between them. The CDR3 DNA is TGCGCCAGCAGCCAAGTAATGGTAGAAGCCTCCTACGAGCAGTACTTC. Amino acid sequence: CASSQVMVEASYEQYF.

J is TRBJ2-7 and V is TRBV6-1; 12 nucleotides agree with TRBD2. The CDR3 loop spans 20 amino acids. The V gene end was trimmed by 1 base and the J gene end by 2 bases; junction bases not matched to a gene: 15. Germline CDR1 and CDR2: MNHNS and SASEGT. CDR3 amino acids: CASSEVDGLAGFALPYEQYF. The CDR3 coding sequence is TGTGCCAGCAGTGAAGTTGACGGACTAGCGGGATTTGCCCTTCCCTACGAGCAGTACTTC.

In nucleotides, the CDR3 is TGCGCCAGCAGTGAGTCAGGGGCAGCTGCCTACGAGCAGTACTTC. Protein sequence: CASSESGAAAYEQYF. The chain links TRBV10-2 to TRBJ2-7; a possible D gene is TRBD1 (5 bases). The V end was cut by 0 bases, the J end by 2 bases, with 11 bases between. Germline V gene lookup returns CDR1 WSHSY and CDR2 SAAADI. This CDR3 has 15 residues.

This chain uses TRBV30 with TRBJ2-1; D ambiguous. This CDR3 has 12 residues. Trimming cost V 4 bases and J 0 bases, with 4 bases left between them. Germline-derived CDR1 and CDR2 are GTSNPN and SVGIG (reference sequence). CDR3 residues: CAWIGSYNEQFF. The CDR3, as DNA: TGTGCCTGGATCGGCTCCTACAATGAGCAGTTCTTC.

The rearrangement links TRBV27 to TRBJ2-7; 10 positions match TRBD1. The CDR3 is made up of 21 amino acids. Unmatched junction bases numbered 25, after V lost 8 bases and J lost 0 bases. Germline V gene data show CDR1 as MNHEY and CDR2 as SMNVEV (reference sequence). As DNA, the CDR3 is TGTGCCAGCGCAGTTAGGCGGGGCCGGGACAGGGGCCCCCTTCGCTCCTACGAGCAGTACTTC. Its protein is CASAVRRGRDRGPLRSYEQYF.

The gene calls are TRBV28 and TRBJ2-7; 12 positions match TRBD2. Germline V gene sequence: CDR1 MDHEN, CDR2 SYDVKM. After removal of 5 bases from V and 1 base from J, the junction contained 3 bases not matched to a gene. The CDR3 contains 15 residues. In nucleotides, the CDR3 is TGTGCCAGCAGTAGGACTAGCGGGAAGTCCTACGAGCAGTACTTC. The encoded protein is CASSRTSGKSYEQYF.

The chain uses TRBV4-1 and TRBJ1-3; the D gene is possibly TRBD1 (5 bases). Germline V gives CDR1 MGHRA, CDR2 YSYEKL. The V end was cut by 3 bases, the J end by 0 bases, with 18 bases between. CDR3 length equals 18 residues. The CDR3: CASSHPPRGGASGNTIYF. The CDR3 DNA follows: TGCGCCAGCAGCCATCCCCCTCGGGGAGGGGCCTCTGGAAACACCATATATTTT.

The chain combines TRBV7-9 with TRBJ2-2; no clear D. CDR3 size: 14 residues. Trimming shortened V by 1 base and J by 6 bases, and 9 bases separated the two germline ends. CDR1 and CDR2 from the germline V gene are SEHNR and FQNEAQ (reference sequence). This chain's CDR3 is CASSLVAPAGELFF. The DNA of the CDR3 is TGTGCCAGCAGCTTAGTGGCACCAGCCGGGGAGCTGTTTTTT.

J is TRBJ1-5 and V is TRBV5-4; 7 nucleotides line up with TRBD1. CDR3 length equals 14 residues. Germline CDR1 reads SGHNT; CDR2 reads YYREEE (reference sequence). V was clipped by 9 bases and J by 6 bases; unmatched bases: 12. CDR3 amino acids: CATEIQGLGQPQHF. The CDR3 region has the DNA TGTGCCACCGAAATACAGGGGCTTGGTCAGCCCCAGCATTTT.

This clone has just a few counts. The chain links TRBV5-1 to TRBJ2-5, with a possible D match to TRBD1 (6 bases). Trimming pared 0 bases from V and 2 bases from J, leaving 11 bases between. Germline V gene data show CDR1 as SGHRS and CDR2 as YFSETQ. The CDR3 has 15 residues. The CDR3, as DNA: TGCGCCAGCAGCTTGGGGCAGGGGTTGCAAGAGACCCAGTACTTC. Translation: CASSLGQGLQETQYF.

The chain is built from TRBV5-1 and TRBJ2-5; TRBD1 matches 7 bases. The CDR3 length is 15 residues. Losses at the gene ends were 4 bases for V and 0 bases for J; bases not matched to a gene: 6. The germline gives CDR1 SGHRS, CDR2 YFSETQ. The CDR3 loop reads CASSLSGQNQETQYF. The CDR3 nucleotides are TGCGCCAGCAGCCTATCGGGACAGAACCAAGAGACCCAGTACTTC.

The genes are TRBV6-5 and TRBJ2-1, with TRBD1 matching 9 bases. CDR3 length: 13 amino acids. CDR1 is MNHEY, CDR2 SVGAGI, per germline. The ends lost 4 bases at V and 8 bases at J; junction bases unmatched: 3. The CDR3, as DNA: TGTGCCAGCAGTTTGGACAGGGGCGATGAGCAGTTCTTC. Encoded protein: CASSLDRGDEQFF.

V is TRBV5-6 and J is TRBJ2-3, with D possibly TRBD2 on 6 matching bases. Germline-derived CDR1 and CDR2 are SGHDT and YYEEEE. Trimming took off 9 bases at V and 2 bases at J, with 10 bases between the two ends. The CDR3 loop spans 12 amino acids. CDR3 DNA: TGTGCCACAGGAGGGGTCACAGATACGCAGTATTTT. This sequence encodes CATGGVTDTQYF.

This clone was seen a handful of times. V is TRBV7-3 and J is TRBJ2-7; 7 positions match TRBD2. V was pared by 5 bases and J by 7 bases, with 8 bases of the junction left unmatched. The germline V gene has CDR1 SGHTA and CDR2 FQGTGA. The CDR3 runs 13 residues. This CDR3 reads CASSPMGGLEQYF. DNA of the CDR3: TGTGCCAGCAGCCCTATGGGAGGGTTGGAGCAGTACTTC.

The chain carries TRBV6-1 and TRBJ2-6, with unresolved D. Germline assignment: CDR1 MNHNS and CDR2 SASEGT. This CDR3 has 14 amino acids. V shed 6 bases and J shed 0 bases, with 6 bases lying between them. The CDR3 DNA is TGTGCCAGCAGAAGGAGCTCTGGGGCCAACGTCCTGACTTTC. It codes for CASRRSSGANVLTF.

The chain employs TRBV18 and TRBJ2-7, with D possibly matching TRBD1 (7 bases). Germline V gives CDR1 KGHSH, CDR2 LQKENI. This CDR3 has 14 amino acids. V was pared by 3 bases and J by 7 bases, with 16 bases between. CDR3 loop: CASSPVHRGGEQYF. CDR3 DNA sequence: TGTGCCAGCTCACCGGTTCACAGGGGAGGAGAGCAGTACTTC.

The V call is TRBV19, the J call TRBJ1-1; possible D gene TRBD1, 5 bases. CDR1 is LNHDA, CDR2 SQIVND, per germline (reference sequence). The CDR3 has 12 amino acids. Trimming removed 5 bases from V and 4 bases from J, with 8 bases in between. In nucleotides, the CDR3 is TGTGCCAGTAGTTACGGGGGCACTGAAGCTTTCTTT. Protein: CASSYGGTEAFF.

This sequence joins TRBV6-5 and TRBJ2-3; 7 bases map to TRBD2. V was clipped by 8 bases and J by 8 bases; unmatched bases: 7. The CDR3 is 12 residues long. Germline V gene lookup returns CDR1 MNHEY and CDR2 SVGAGI. The CDR3 sequence is CASGLAGRTQYF. In DNA form, the CDR3 reads TGTGCCAGCGGGTTAGCGGGCCGTACGCAGTATTTT.

The rearrangement joins TRBV28 to TRBJ2-5; maybe TRBD1 (6 bases). The V end lost 6 bases, the J end lost 4 bases, and 18 bases lay between the germline ends. CDR3 length: 15 residues. Germline V lookup: CDR1 MDHEN, CDR2 SYDVKM. The CDR3, as DNA: TGTGCCAGCAGAGCCAATGGGGGCGGAGGAGAGACCCAGTACTTC. Its protein is CASRANGGGGETQYF. Full variable domain (outside the CDR3, taken from reference TRBV28 and TRBJ2-5): DVKVTQSSRYLVKRTGEKVFLECVQDMDHENMFWYRQDPGLGLRLIYFSYDVKMKEKGDIPEGYSVSREKKERFSLILESASTNQTSMYLCASRANGGGGETQYFGPGTRLLVL.

The J gene is TRBJ2-3, the V gene TRBV11-2, with D perhaps matching TRBD2 (6 bases). V was clipped by 4 bases and J by 2 bases, with 10 bases between them. The CDR3 totals 14 residues. Germline V CDR1 and CDR2: SGHAT, FQNNGV. CDR3 coding DNA: TGTGCCAGCAGCTCCCCTAGCGACACAGATACGCAGTATTTT. Its translation is CASSSPSDTDTQYF. Combining the CDR3 with reference TRBV11-2 and TRBJ2-3 gives the whole variable domain EAGVAQSPRYKIIEKRQSVAFWCNPISGHATLYWYQQILGQGPKLLIQFQNNGVVDDSQLPKDRFSAERLKGVDSTLKIQPAKLEDSAVYLCASSSPSDTDTQYFGPGTRLTVL.

This clone was found a few times. V and J are TRBV10-2 and TRBJ2-1; 10 nucleotides match TRBD2. Unmatched junction bases numbered 3, after V lost 6 bases and J lost 1 base. This CDR3 is 15 amino acids long. Germline V gives CDR1 WSHSY, CDR2 SAAADI. The chain's CDR3 is CASRPSGSSYNEQFF. In nucleotides, the CDR3 is TGCGCCAGCAGGCCTAGCGGGAGTTCCTACAATGAGCAGTTCTTC.

This chain links TRBV2 with TRBJ2-7; possible D gene TRBD1, 6 bases. The V end was cut by 6 bases, the J end by 0 bases, with 12 bases between. Per germline, CDR1 SNHLY and CDR2 FYNNEI. The CDR3 runs 14 residues. The CDR3 bases are TGTGCCAGCAGAAGGACAGAAACCTCCTACGAGCAGTACTTC. Residues: CASRRTETSYEQYF.

The chain has TRBV5-1 and TRBJ2-3; D is unresolved. Trimming took 4 bases from V and 4 from J, leaving 10 bases between them. Germline loops: CDR1 SGHRS, CDR2 YFSETQ. The CDR3 is 13 residues long. This chain's CDR3 is CASSPSEPDTQYF. DNA of the CDR3: TGCGCCAGCAGCCCCTCGGAGCCAGATACGCAGTATTTT. Complete variable domain (other parts from reference TRBV5-1 and TRBJ2-3): KAGVTQTPRYLIKTRGQQVTLSCSPISGHRSVSWYQQTPGQGLQFLFEYFSETQRNKGNFPGRFSGRQFSNSRSEMNVSTLELGDSALYLCASSPSEPDTQYFGPGTRLTVL.

The chain links TRBV7-2 to TRBJ1-1; D is perhaps TRBD1 (6 bases). CDR3 length equals 16 residues. Germline CDR1 and CDR2: SGHTA and FQGNSA. V was clipped by 6 bases and J by 5 bases, with 22 bases between them. CDR3 protein: CASSSRVQGFWTEAFF. CDR3 coding DNA: TGTGCCAGCAGTTCCCGGGTACAGGGTTTTTGGACTGAAGCTTTCTTT.